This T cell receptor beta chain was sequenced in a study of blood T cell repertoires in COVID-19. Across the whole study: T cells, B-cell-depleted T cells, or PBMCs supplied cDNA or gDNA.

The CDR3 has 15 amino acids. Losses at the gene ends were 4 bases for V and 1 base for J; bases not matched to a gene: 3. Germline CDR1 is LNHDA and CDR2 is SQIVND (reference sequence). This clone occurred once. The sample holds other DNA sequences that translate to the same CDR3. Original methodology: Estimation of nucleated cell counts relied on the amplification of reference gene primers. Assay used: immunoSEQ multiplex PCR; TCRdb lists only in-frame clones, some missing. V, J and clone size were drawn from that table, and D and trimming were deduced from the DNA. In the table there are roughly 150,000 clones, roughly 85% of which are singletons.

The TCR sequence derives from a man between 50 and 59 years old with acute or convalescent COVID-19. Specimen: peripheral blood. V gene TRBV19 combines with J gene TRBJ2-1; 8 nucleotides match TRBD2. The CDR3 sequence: CASSTSGSSYNEQFF. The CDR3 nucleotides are TGTGCCAGTAGTACAAGCGGGAGTTCCTACAATGAGCAGTTCTTC.